This T cell receptor beta chain stems from a study of shared clonotypes between healthy human individuals. Trimming at V came to 8 bases and at J to 7 bases, leaving 14 bases not matched to a gene. The germline V gene encodes CDR1 MNHEY and CDR2 SMNVEV (reference sequence). This CDR3 has 15 residues. Remarks on this clone: Its antigen is still unknown.

TCRdb keeps only in-frame clones here, not all; method: immunoSEQ multiplex PCR. The sample lists 800,000 or so clones; around 96% were seen once. Overall study results and limits: When naive CD4 clonotypes were compared across a handful of donors, about 4.8% were shared. Generally, naive subsets came out with larger estimated richness than memory subsets.

The naive CD8 subset, CD45RO-negative cells positively selected for CCR7, excluded terminally differentiated effector memory CD45RA+ cells. Donors were Caucasian adults residing in Nashville, Tennessee, USA. This chain uses TRBV27 with TRBJ2-1, with 7 bases that match TRBD2. The sequenced material came from naive CD8+ T cells sorted from blood. This sequence was found in a man aged 25-45 years in good health. CDR3: CASLQYAGVWNEQFF. The CDR3 DNA reads as TGTGCCAGCCTCCAATACGCGGGAGTATGGAATGAGCAGTTCTTC.